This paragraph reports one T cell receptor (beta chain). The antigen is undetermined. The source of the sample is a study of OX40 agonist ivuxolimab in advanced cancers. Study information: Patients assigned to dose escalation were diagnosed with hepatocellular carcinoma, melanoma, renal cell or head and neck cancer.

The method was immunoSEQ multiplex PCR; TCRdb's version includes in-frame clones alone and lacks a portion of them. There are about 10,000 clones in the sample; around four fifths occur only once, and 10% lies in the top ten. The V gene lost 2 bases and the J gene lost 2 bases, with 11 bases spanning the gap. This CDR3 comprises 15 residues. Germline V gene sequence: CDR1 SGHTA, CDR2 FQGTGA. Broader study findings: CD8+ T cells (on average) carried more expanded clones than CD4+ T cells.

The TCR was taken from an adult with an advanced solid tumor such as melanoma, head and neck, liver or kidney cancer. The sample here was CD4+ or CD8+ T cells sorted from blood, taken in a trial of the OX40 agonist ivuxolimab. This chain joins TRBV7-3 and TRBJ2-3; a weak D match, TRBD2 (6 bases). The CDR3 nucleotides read TGTGCCAGCAGCTTATTTAGCGGAGACACAGATACGCAGTATTTT. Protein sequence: CASSLFSGDTDTQYF. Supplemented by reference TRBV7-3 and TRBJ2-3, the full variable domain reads GAGVSQTPSNKVTEKGKYVELRCDPISGHTALYWYRQSLGQGPEFLIYFQGTGAADDSGLPNDRFFAVRPEGSVSTLKIQRTERGDSAVYLCASSLFSGDTDTQYFGPGTRLTVL.